The next 8 T cell receptor beta chains were all read from a single sample in a study of STAT3 mutations in large granular lymphocyte leukemia. Here immunoSEQ multiplex PCR was the method, and the copy in TCRdb shows in-frame clones only, minus some. Among about 34,000 clones listed, 86% were seen once. Study observations and caveats: In T-cell large granular lymphocyte leukemia, about half of patients showed multiple immunodominant subclonotypes.

The antigens for these receptors are not known. The sequencing sample was made of peripheral blood mononuclear cells. The receptors come from a man between 60 and 70 years old with T-cell large granular lymphocyte leukemia. Some clones in this sample may be carry-over from other donors' samples.

The table lists this clone with a few counts. The chain employs TRBV7-2 and TRBJ1-4, with TRBD1 matching 7 bases. Germline assignment: CDR1 SGHTA and CDR2 FQGNSA. This CDR3 contains 15 residues. V lost 4 bases and J lost 5; bases outside the gene matches: 7. CDR3 nucleotides: TGTGCCAGCAGCTCACACAGGGGAAAGAATGAAAAACTGTTTTTT. Its protein product is CASSSHRGKNEKLFF.

V is TRBV4-2 and J is TRBJ2-7; 11 nucleotides agree with TRBD2. Germline lookup yields CDR1 LGHNA and CDR2 YNFKEQ. CDR3 length: 16 amino acids. Germline trimming cut 3 bases from V and 1 base from J; bases unmatched to any gene: 5. CDR3 in DNA: TGTGCCAGCAGCCACCAGCTAGCGGGAGGATCCTACGAGCAGTACTTC. Protein sequence: CASSHQLAGGSYEQYF.

V gene TRBV5-4 combines with J gene TRBJ1-2; perhaps TRBD1 as D (5 bases). The CDR3 totals 14 residues. V was shortened by 0 bases and J by 2 bases, with 8 bases between the two germline ends. Germline V gene data show CDR1 as SGHNT and CDR2 as YYREEE (reference sequence). The CDR3 protein is CASSLVGGNYGYTF. The CDR3 DNA reads TGTGCCAGCAGCTTGGTTGGGGGGAACTATGGCTACACCTTC.

The chain joins TRBV20-1 to TRBJ2-5; D not resolved. V was trimmed by 1 base and J by 5 bases, leaving 5 bases between them. CDR1 and CDR2 (germline): DFQATT, SNEGSKA (reference sequence). This CDR3 has 11 residues. The DNA of the CDR3 is TGCAGTGCTAGAGTGGGGGAGACCCAGTACTTC. It encodes CSARVGETQYF.

This clone was detected a few times. The chain combines TRBV18 with TRBJ2-2, with 9 bases fitting TRBD2. The germline CDR1 and CDR2 sequences are KGHSH and LQKENI. Germline trimming cut 6 bases from V and 4 bases from J; bases unmatched to any gene: 12. The CDR3 sequence is 17 residues long. Here the CDR3 reads CASSPSSGISLTGELFF. The CDR3 DNA is TGTGCCAGCTCCCCGTCTAGCGGGATAAGCCTCACCGGGGAGCTGTTTTTT.

The CDR3 coding sequence is TGTGCCTGGACCACCAGCGAAGGCAACGGGGGCTACACCTTC. Encoded protein: CAWTTSEGNGGYTF. V gene TRBV30 combines with J gene TRBJ1-2; D ambiguous. The CDR3 covers 14 residues. The germline V gene encodes CDR1 GTSNPN and CDR2 SVGIG (reference sequence). The V end lost 4 bases, the J end lost 8 bases, and 20 bases lay between the germline ends.

In this sample, this clone turned up once. This sequence joins TRBV25-1 and TRBJ1-2, with TRBD1 as a possible D gene (6 bases). The V end was cut by 6 bases, the J end by 2 bases, with 13 bases between. The CDR3 runs 14 residues. The germline gives CDR1 MGHDK, CDR2 SYGVNS. CDR3 sequence reads: CASRDSGENYGYTF. The CDR3 DNA sequence: TGTGCCAGCAGGGACTCAGGGGAAAACTATGGCTACACCTTC.

This clone was detected only once. The gene calls are TRBV4-1 and TRBJ1-1, with D uncertain. Germline lookup yields CDR1 MGHRA and CDR2 YSYEKL. V dropped 2 bases and J dropped 11 bases, with 9 bases sitting between them. This CDR3 is 11 amino acids long. The CDR3 nucleotides read TGCGCCAGCAGCCAACTTGATGGGGCTTTCTTT. Protein: CASSQLDGAFF.